A selection of T cell receptor beta chains follows, all from one sample in a study of shared clonotypes between healthy human individuals. Generated by immunoSEQ multiplex PCR, the TCRdb table keeps only in-frame clones and is missing some. This table holds fewer than 2.5 million clones, roughly 93% found once. The sequenced sample consisted of naive CD4+ T cells from PBMCs. These receptors came from a young man in good health. Some clones in this sample may be carry-over from other donors' samples. Both conserved end residues are part of each CDR3. Fields, in order: V gene, J gene, CDR3 protein.

TRBV19,TRBJ1-3,CASSIKLRDGNTIYF
TRBV10-3,TRBJ1-1,CAAAGVQNTEAFF
TRBV29-1,TRBJ2-5,CSGGSDIRETQYF
TRBV29-1,TRBJ2-1,CSGYPDRSPYNEQFF
TRBV5-1,TRBJ2-3,CASSLRHGDTQYF
TRBV28,TRBJ1-5,CASTATGAVNQPQHF
TRBV5-1,TRBJ2-1,CASSLPVAGDLHEQFF
TRBV30,TRBJ1-6,CAWSDRASPLHF
TRBV28,TRBJ1-2,CASSLREQTRGGYTF
TRBV19,TRBJ2-3,CASSSGRRGGADTQYF
TRBV2,TRBJ1-1,CASSEAGTEAFF
TRBV10-3,TRBJ2-3,CAISELRGTDTQYF
TRBV11-2,TRBJ2-7,CASSLDLPPQRRTYEQYF
TRBV6-6,TRBJ1-1,CASMDSGVSTEAFF
TRBV9,TRBJ2-2,CASSVEGLNTGELFF
TRBV5-1,TRBJ2-3,CASSLASAEVDTQYF
TRBV7-9,TRBJ2-1,CASSLAGSLNEQFF
TRBV20-1,TRBJ2-7,CSAWGGDEQYF
TRBV5-4,TRBJ2-3,CASSRLAGNTDTQYF
TRBV7-2,TRBJ1-1,CASSLEEEAEAFF
TRBV7-3,TRBJ2-2,CASSETGELFF
TRBV5-1,TRBJ2-7,CASSSGLAGGPYEQYF
TRBV5-1,TRBJ2-3,CASSPRSGTDTQYF
TRBV19,TRBJ2-3,CASRDRGLTSTDTQYF
TRBV6-1,TRBJ2-7,CASRVTETRQDEQYF
TRBV7-9,TRBJ2-5,CASSSKETQYF
TRBV28,TRBJ1-1,CASTKGDPFDQNTEAFF
TRBV28,TRBJ1-5,CASSSPGSGQPQHF
TRBV7-2,TRBJ2-5,CASSFPMETQYF
TRBV7-2,TRBJ2-1,CASSSSGQRRFGEQFF
TRBV5-1,TRBJ2-7,CASSLLAGEGSYEQYF
TRBV28,TRBJ1-1,CASSFPSGDTEAFF
TRBV6-5,TRBJ1-2,CAISDNNYGYTF
TRBV27,TRBJ1-1,CASSFPTVEHPDNTEAFF
TRBV7-9,TRBJ1-1,CASSFGPLNTEAFF
TRBV7-9,TRBJ2-1,CASSLILAGGDEQFF
TRBV28,TRBJ2-3,CASTPTSGITDTQYF
TRBV11-2,TRBJ1-4,CASSLLATNEKLFF
TRBV6-5,TRBJ1-1,CASSYSQLNTEAFF